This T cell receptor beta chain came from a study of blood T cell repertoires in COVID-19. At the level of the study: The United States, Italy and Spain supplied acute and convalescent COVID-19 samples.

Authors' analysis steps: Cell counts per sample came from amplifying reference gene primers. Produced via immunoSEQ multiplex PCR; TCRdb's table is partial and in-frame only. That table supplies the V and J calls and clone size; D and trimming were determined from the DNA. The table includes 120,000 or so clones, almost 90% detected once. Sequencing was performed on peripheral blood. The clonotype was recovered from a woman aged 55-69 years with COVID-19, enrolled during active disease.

The CDR3 DNA sequence: TGTGCCAGCATCTCGTCGGTCACCGGGGAGCTGTTTTTT. Translated: CASISSVTGELFF. This rearrangement joins TRBV6-5 to TRBJ2-2; D gene unclear. Per the germline V gene, CDR1 is MNHEY and CDR2 is SVGAGI. V lost 7 bases, J lost 4 bases, and 10 bases lay in between. The CDR3 has 13 amino acids.